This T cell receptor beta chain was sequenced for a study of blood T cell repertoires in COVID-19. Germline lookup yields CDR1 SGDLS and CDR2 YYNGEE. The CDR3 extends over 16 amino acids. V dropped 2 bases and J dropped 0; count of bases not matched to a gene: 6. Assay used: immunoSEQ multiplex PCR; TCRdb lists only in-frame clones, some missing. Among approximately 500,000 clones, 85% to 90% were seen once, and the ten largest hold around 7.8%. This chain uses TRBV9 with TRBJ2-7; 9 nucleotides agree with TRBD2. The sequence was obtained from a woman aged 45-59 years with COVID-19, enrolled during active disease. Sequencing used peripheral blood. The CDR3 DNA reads TGTGCCAGCAGCGTCGGCGGGGGGGCCAGCTCCTACGAGCAGTACTTC. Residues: CASSVGGGASSYEQYF.